What follows are 13 T cell receptor beta chains derived from one specimen sequenced in a study of blood T cell repertoires in COVID-19. Method: immunoSEQ multiplex PCR; TCRdb's copy keeps in-frame clones and lacks some. The sample includes fewer than 500,000 clones, about 89% of them seen just once. The sequencing input was peripheral blood. All receptors come from a woman in her 30s with acute or convalescent COVID-19.

This chain joins TRBV14 and TRBJ2-4, with 9 bases identical to TRBD1. The germline gives CDR1 SGHDN, CDR2 FVKESK. CDR3 length: 17 amino acids. Germline trimming cut 5 bases from V and 3 bases from J; bases unmatched to any gene: 11. CDR3 region: CASSTLTGGYGKNIQYF. CDR3 DNA sequence: TGTGCCAGCAGCACCTTAACAGGGGGCTACGGCAAAAACATTCAGTACTTC.

This chain links TRBV11-3 with TRBJ2-2; D may be TRBD1 (7 bases). Between the trimmed V and J ends, which lost 5 bases and 7 bases, there was a span of 23 bases. Germline assignment: CDR1 SGHNT and CDR2 YENEEA. The CDR3 covers 17 residues. CDR3 in amino acids: CASSPSRGAPDYGELFF. The CDR3 DNA is TGTGCCAGCAGCCCAAGCAGGGGGGCGCCGGATTACGGGGAGCTGTTTTTT.

The chain is built from TRBV28 and TRBJ2-3; the D gene is possibly TRBD1 (5 bases). The CDR3 loop spans 14 amino acids. With 2 bases removed from V and 5 bases from J, the gap between germline ends came to 11 bases. Germline V lookup: CDR1 MDHEN, CDR2 SYDVKM. CDR3 sequence reads: CASSLSRVGDTQYF. As DNA, the CDR3 is TGTGCCAGCAGTTTAAGCAGGGTGGGAGATACGCAGTATTTT.

The genes are TRBV9 and TRBJ2-7; 8 nucleotides agree with TRBD1. Germline trimming cut 0 bases from V and 4 bases from J; bases unmatched to any gene: 3. CDR3 size: 14 residues. CDR1 SGDLS and CDR2 YYNGEE come from the germline V gene. The CDR3 loop is CASSVDGQGYEQYF. The CDR3 nucleotides read TGTGCCAGCAGCGTAGATGGACAGGGATACGAGCAGTACTTC.

The gene calls are TRBV6-5 and TRBJ1-1; D not resolved. V was cut by 7 bases and J by 3 bases, with 9 bases left in between. Germline V gene data show CDR1 as MNHEY and CDR2 as SVGAGI. The CDR3 has 12 residues. This CDR3 is CASIEGYTEAFF. The CDR3 DNA follows: TGTGCCAGCATAGAGGGTTACACTGAAGCTTTCTTT.

The chain carries TRBV9 and TRBJ2-2, with D uncertain. This CDR3 region has 13 residues. Deletions cut 0 bases from V and 7 bases from J, with 7 bases between. Germline assignment: CDR1 SGDLS and CDR2 YYNGEE. Here the CDR3 reads CASSVAESGELFF. The CDR3 coding sequence is TGTGCCAGCAGCGTAGCCGAGAGCGGGGAGCTGTTTTTT.

The chain links TRBV12-3 or TRBV12-4 to TRBJ2-1; 8 nucleotides agree with TRBD1. V lost 5 bases and J lost 8; bases outside the gene matches: 2. The CDR3 extends over 12 amino acids. CDR3 loop: CASSTGGHEQFF. CDR3 coding DNA: TGTGCCAGCAGTACAGGGGGTCATGAGCAGTTCTTC.

The rearrangement joins TRBV5-4 to TRBJ2-5, with TRBD2 matching 7 bases. The CDR3 is made up of 15 amino acids. J was trimmed by 5 bases and V by 0 bases; bases with no gene match: 7. Germline CDR1 and CDR2: SGHNT and YYREEE (reference sequence). The CDR3 is CASSLDGGGGETQYF. The CDR3 bases are TGTGCCAGCAGCTTGGATGGGGGGGGAGGCGAGACCCAGTACTTC.

This clone was seen a single time. The chain joins TRBV3-1 (or the pseudogene TRBV3-2) to TRBJ1-4, with D possibly matching TRBD1 (6 bases). Trimming took off 5 bases at V and 8 bases at J, with 18 bases between the two ends. Germline V gene sequence: CDR1 LGHDT, CDR2 YNNKEL (reference sequence). The CDR3 loop spans 15 amino acids. The CDR3 DNA is TGTGCCAGCAGCGCTATCCACCCCCAGGGGGAAAAACTGTTTTTT. Translation: CASSAIHPQGEKLFF.

The J gene is TRBJ1-5, the V gene TRBV29-1; TRBD1 matches 8 bases. The junction had 13 bases not matched to a gene; V was cut back by 5 bases and J by 4 bases. This CDR3 contains 16 residues. CDR1 is SQVTM and CDR2 is ANQGSEA in the germline V gene. CDR3 in amino acids: CSVFRKDRGWNQPQHF. The CDR3 nucleotides are TGCAGCGTTTTCCGAAAAGACAGGGGTTGGAATCAGCCCCAGCATTTT.

V usage is TRBV9 and J usage is TRBJ1-5; possibly TRBD1 for D (6 bases). The CDR3 covers 16 residues. Deletions cut 3 bases from V and 2 bases from J, with 15 bases between. Germline CDR1 and CDR2: SGDLS and YYNGEE. CDR3 DNA: TGTGCCAGCAGCGGGACACAGGGCCCGGGCAATCAGCCCCAGCATTTT. Translating gives CASSGTQGPGNQPQHF.

The rearrangement joins TRBV12-5 to TRBJ2-3; 9 bases line up with TRBD2. The CDR3 totals 14 residues. With V trimmed by 8 bases and J by 4 bases, 7 bases remained unmatched. The germline V gene has CDR1 LGHNT and CDR2 FRNRAP. This CDR3 reads CASSGAGGPDTQYF. The CDR3 DNA follows: TGTGCTAGTTCCGGGGCGGGGGGGCCAGATACGCAGTATTTT.

This clone was recorded only once. The V gene is TRBV6-5, the J gene TRBJ1-1, with 10 bases fitting TRBD1. The CDR3 sequence is 14 residues long. The V gene's germline CDR1 is MNHEY and CDR2 SVGAGI. With 7 bases clipped from V and 3 bases from J, the junction kept 5 bases outside the gene matches. The CDR3 sequence is CASNPGQGYTEAFF. CDR3 sequence (DNA): TGTGCCAGCAACCCGGGACAGGGGTACACTGAAGCTTTCTTT.